A selection of T cell receptor beta chains follows, all from one sample in a study of T-cell reconstitution after alpha-beta-depleted transplantation in children. A single record per CDR3 protein comes from TCRdb applying MiXCR to the PCR reads. The sample records fewer than 750,000 distinct CDR3 sequences, roughly 24% being singletons. The sample here was PBMCs, mostly from graft donor cells, taken 360 days after TCRalphabeta/CD19-depleted stem cell transplant. The receptors derive from a boy under three years old who had a stem cell transplant for acute myeloid leukemia, so the T cells may come from the graft donor. Each CDR3 is given with its conserved first and last residue. D genes are given only for firm matches. Expanded clones are given a class, and other clones once, few, many or no size at all.

>TRBD1|TRBV5-5|many|TRBJ1-5
CASSRDRVNQPQHF
TGTGCCAGCAGCCGGGACAGGGTAAATCAGCCCCAGCATTTT
>NA|TRBV9|many|TRBJ2-5
CASSVSSGAQETQYF
TGTGCCAGCAGCGTTTCTTCGGGAGCCCAAGAGACCCAGTACTTC
>TRBD2|TRBV12-3/TRBV12-4|many|TRBJ2-1
CASSTVAGGKNEQFF
TGTGCCAGCAGTACGGTAGCGGGGGGGAAGAATGAGCAGTTCTTC
>NA|TRBV5-1|NA|TRBJ1-1
CASSVGEHMNTEAFF
TGCGCCAGCAGCGTTGGAGAGCACATGAACACTGAAGCTTTCTTT
>NA|TRBV11-2|NA|TRBJ1-3
CASSLELHRFGNAIYF
TGTGCCAGCAGCTTAGAGCTCCACCGGTTCGGGAACGCCATATATTTT
>TRBD1|TRBV15|NA|TRBJ1-1
CATSRDGDRNTEAFF
TGTGCCACCAGCAGAGATGGGGACAGGAACACTGAAGCTTTCTTT
>TRBD2|TRBV20-1|few|TRBJ2-3
CSANAGVGRTDTQYF
TGCAGTGCTAACGCGGGGGTAGGGAGGACAGATACGCAGTATTTT
>TRBD2|TRBV5-1|NA|TRBJ2-2
CASSLGLAVTAGELFF
TGCGCCAGCAGCTTGGGACTAGCGGTTACCGCCGGGGAGCTGTTTTTT
>NA|TRBV4-3|NA|TRBJ2-1
CASSQSVTWGSYNEQFF
TGCGCCAGCAGCCAATCAGTAACCTGGGGCTCCTACAATGAGCAGTTCTTC
>NA|TRBV24-1|NA|TRBJ1-5
CATSDRYGPQHF
TGTGCCACCAGTGATCGGTACGGGCCCCAGCATTTT
>NA|TRBV12-3/TRBV12-4|many|TRBJ1-1
CASSLGGSRTEAFF
TGTGCCAGCAGTTTAGGTGGGAGTCGCACTGAAGCTTTCTTT
>TRBD1|TRBV28|few|TRBJ1-4
CASSFGGQKEKLFF
TGTGCCAGCAGTTTCGGGGGACAGAAGGAAAAACTGTTTTTT
>TRBD2|TRBV27|NA|TRBJ2-1
CASSFSLAGAHEQFF
TGTGCCAGCAGTTTCTCCCTAGCGGGGGCCCATGAGCAGTTCTTC
>NA|TRBV25-1|many|TRBJ2-2
CAIDGGNTGELFF
TGTGCCATCGACGGGGGGAACACCGGGGAGCTGTTTTTT
>NA|TRBV6-5|NA|TRBJ2-5
CASSYSRGGAGETQYF
TGTGCCAGCAGTTACTCGAGAGGGGGGGCGGGAGAGACCCAGTACTTC
>TRBD2|TRBV27|few|TRBJ2-3
CASSLGAGGSTDTQYF
TGTGCCAGCAGTTTAGGAGCGGGGGGTAGCACAGATACGCAGTATTTT
>NA|TRBV11-3|many|TRBJ2-4
CASSFDPELAKNIQYF
TGTGCCAGCAGCTTTGACCCCGAGCTAGCCAAAAACATTCAGTACTTC
>TRBD2|TRBV7-2|NA|TRBJ2-3
CASSLTSGGAPTDTQYF
TGTGCCAGCAGCTTGACTAGCGGGGGGGCACCCACAGATACGCAGTATTTT
>NA|TRBV5-5|NA|TRBJ2-5
CASSPDPMTETQYF
TGTGCCAGCAGCCCTGACCCCATGACGGAGACCCAGTACTTC
>TRBD1|TRBV6-1|few|TRBJ2-7
CASSRDRGLDEQYF
TGTGCCAGCAGCCGGGACAGGGGGCTGGACGAGCAGTACTTC
>NA|TRBV4-3|few|TRBJ1-4
CASSQAVGRINEKLFF
TGCGCCAGCAGCCAAGCAGTGGGACGGATTAATGAAAAACTGTTTTTT
>NA|TRBV6-5|NA|TRBJ1-1
CASSWGPGNTEAFF
TGTGCCAGCAGTTGGGGGCCAGGGAACACTGAAGCTTTCTTT
>TRBD2|TRBV20-1|few|TRBJ2-1
CSARDLSTNGLAGPRRGQFF
TGCAGTGCTAGAGATTTGTCGACAAACGGACTAGCGGGACCCCGGAGAGGGCAGTTCTTC
>NA|TRBV28|many|TRBJ2-5
CASSFYRFQETQYF
TGTGCCAGCAGTTTTTACAGGTTCCAAGAGACCCAGTACTTC
>TRBD1|TRBV20-1|NA|TRBJ2-5
CSARQTGSVETQYF
TGCAGTGCTAGGCAGACAGGGTCTGTCGAGACCCAGTACTTC
>NA|TRBV6-6|NA|TRBJ1-5
CASNGSNQPQHF
TGTGCCAGCAATGGGAGCAATCAGCCCCAGCATTTT
>NA|TRBV12-3/TRBV12-4|NA|TRBJ1-5
CAIGANSNQPQHF
TGTGCCATTGGGGCCAATAGCAATCAGCCCCAGCATTTT
>NA|TRBV13|NA|TRBJ1-4
CASSKRGLEKLFF
TGTGCCAGCAGCAAACGAGGACTAGAAAAACTGTTTTTT
>NA|TRBV7-2|NA|TRBJ1-1
CASSPELRTEAFF
TGTGCCAGCAGCCCAGAGCTAAGGACTGAAGCTTTCTTT
>TRBD2|TRBV14|NA|TRBJ2-1
CASSRKLATPNNEQFF
TGTGCCAGCAGCCGCAAACTAGCGACTCCAAACAATGAGCAGTTCTTC
>NA|TRBV28|NA|TRBJ1-5
CASSLWSAGAKYSNQPQHF
TGTGCCAGCAGTTTATGGTCGGCAGGGGCGAAGTATAGCAATCAGCCCCAGCATTTT
>NA|TRBV20-1|many|TRBJ2-1
CSAREVGARYNEQFF
TGCAGTGCTAGAGAGGTGGGGGCTCGGTACAATGAGCAGTTCTTC
>TRBD1|TRBV7-2|few|TRBJ2-7
CASSLGLGTGTYEQYF
TGTGCCAGCAGCTTAGGACTCGGGACAGGCACCTACGAGCAGTACTTC
>NA|TRBV12-3/TRBV12-4|few|TRBJ1-1
CASSREGTPQDTEAFF
TGTGCCAGCAGTCGTGAAGGCACGCCTCAAGACACTGAAGCTTTCTTT
>TRBD1|TRBV20-1|NA|TRBJ2-1
CSADTGGAISYNEQFF
TGCAGTGCTGACACAGGGGGCGCGATCTCCTACAATGAGCAGTTCTTC
>NA|TRBV7-2|NA|TRBJ2-4
CASSYENIQYF
TGTGCCAGCAGTTATGAAAACATTCAGTACTTC
>NA|TRBV4-3|NA|TRBJ2-7
CASSQAEGREQYF
TGCGCCAGCAGCCAAGCTGAGGGCAGGGAGCAGTACTTC
>TRBD1|TRBV20-1|many|TRBJ2-5
CSATLGQGQETQYF
TGCAGTGCTACCCTGGGACAGGGGCAAGAGACCCAGTACTTC
>NA|TRBV7-4|NA|TRBJ2-2
CASSLERDGTGELFF
TGTGCCAGCAGCTTAGAACGGGACGGGACCGGGGAGCTGTTTTTT
>NA|TRBV7-2|few|TRBJ2-7
CASSLVSPRTDSYEQYF
TGTGCCAGCAGCTTAGTCTCCCCCCGAACAGACTCCTACGAGCAGTACTTC
>TRBD1|TRBV6-5|NA|TRBJ2-5
CASSYVAGQDLETQYF
TGTGCCAGCAGTTATGTTGCGGGACAGGATTTGGAGACCCAGTACTTC
>NA|TRBV12-3/TRBV12-4|few|TRBJ2-5
CASSRLKETQYF
TGTGCCAGCAGCAGACTGAAAGAGACCCAGTACTTC
>NA|TRBV15|few|TRBJ2-5
CATSRDDGVSETQYF
TGTGCCACCAGCAGAGATGATGGGGTATCGGAGACCCAGTACTTC
>TRBD2|TRBV20-1|few|TRBJ2-3
CSASGTSGTSGTTDTQYF
TGCAGTGCTAGTGGGACTAGCGGTACCTCGGGAACCACAGATACGCAGTATTTT
>TRBD1|TRBV20-1|few|TRBJ2-7
CSARDRQGVNEQYF
TGCAGTGCTAGAGATCGGCAGGGGGTCAACGAGCAGTACTTC
>TRBD1|TRBV29-1|many|TRBJ2-2
CSVEGTGGGELFF
TGCAGCGTGGAAGGGACAGGAGGAGGGGAGCTGTTTTTT
>TRBD1|TRBV9|NA|TRBJ2-5
CASSFTPHRGETQYF
TGTGCCAGCAGCTTCACCCCTCACAGGGGAGAGACCCAGTACTTC
>NA|TRBV4-3|many|TRBJ2-2
CASSQDRYANTGELFF
TGCGCCAGCAGCCAAGATCGGTACGCGAACACCGGGGAGCTGTTTTTT
>TRBD1|TRBV6-5|NA|TRBJ2-7
CASSYASRQGASEQYF
TGTGCCAGCAGTTACGCCAGTCGGCAGGGGGCTAGCGAGCAGTACTTC
>NA|TRBV4-3|few|TRBJ2-5
CASSHFYRDKETQYF
TGCGCCAGCAGCCATTTCTACCGAGATAAAGAGACCCAGTACTTC
>NA|TRBV29-1|NA|TRBJ2-5
CSVEWAAQETQYF
TGCAGCGTTGAATGGGCAGCACAAGAGACCCAGTACTTC
>NA|TRBV15|NA|TRBJ2-1
CATSRVGGNEQFF
TGTGCCACCAGCAGAGTGGGAGGCAATGAGCAGTTCTTC
>TRBD2|TRBV27|many|TRBJ2-1
CASSFSGGDHNEQFF
TGTGCCAGCAGTTTTAGCGGGGGCGACCACAATGAGCAGTTCTTC
>NA|TRBV25-1|NA|TRBJ1-1
CASSEQYNTEAFF
TGTGCCAGCAGTGAACAGTATAACACTGAAGCTTTCTTT
>NA|TRBV20-1|many|TRBJ2-1
CSARDPANSYNEQFF
TGCAGTGCTAGGGACCCTGCTAACTCCTACAATGAGCAGTTCTTC